This T cell receptor (beta chain) was identified in a study of breast tumors, draining lymph nodes, adjacent tissues. General study results and limits: Tumors had less TCR diversity than lymph nodes, more than nontumor tissue. Luminal-like breast cancer showed significantly higher tumor–nontumor repertoire similarity than basal-like.

TCRdb called the multiplex PCR reads again in MiXCR, with one record for every CDR3 protein. The repertoire holds 200,000 or so distinct CDR3 sequences, with roughly 29% as singletons. The germline V and J ends were trimmed by 5 bases and 6 bases, with 15 bases remaining between them. CDR3 length: 14 residues. Germline CDR1 is MNHEY and CDR2 is SVGAGI. About this clonotype: Its antigen is unidentified.

The lymph nodes were axillary draining lymph nodes from breast cancer patients. Input material: axillary lymph node tissue. The chain employs TRBV6-5 and TRBJ2-3, with D possibly TRBD1 on 6 matching bases. This receptor was taken from a female donor with breast cancer. Some clones in this sample may be carry-over from other donors' samples. CDR3 region: CASSPDFRGDTQYF. Here the CDR3 DNA reads TGTGCCAGCAGTCCCGACTTTAGGGGGGATACGCAGTATTTT.